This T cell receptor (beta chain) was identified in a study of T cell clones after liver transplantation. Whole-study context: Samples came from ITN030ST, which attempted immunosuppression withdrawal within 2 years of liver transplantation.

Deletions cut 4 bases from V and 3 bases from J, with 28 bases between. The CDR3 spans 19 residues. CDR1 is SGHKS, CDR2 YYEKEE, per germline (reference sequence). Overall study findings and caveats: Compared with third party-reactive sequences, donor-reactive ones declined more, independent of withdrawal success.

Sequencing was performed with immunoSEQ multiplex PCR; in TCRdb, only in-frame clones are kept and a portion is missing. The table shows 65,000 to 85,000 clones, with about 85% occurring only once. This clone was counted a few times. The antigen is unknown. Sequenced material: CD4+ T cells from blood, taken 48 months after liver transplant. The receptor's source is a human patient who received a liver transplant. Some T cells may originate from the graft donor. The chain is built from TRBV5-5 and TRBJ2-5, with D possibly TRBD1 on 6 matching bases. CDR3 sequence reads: CASSIEATGWLEEKETQYF. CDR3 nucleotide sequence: TGTGCCAGCAGCATCGAAGCTACAGGGTGGTTGGAGGAAAAAGAGACCCAGTACTTC.